The clone carrying this T cell receptor (beta chain) was counted only a few times. These data come from a study of T and B cells in COVID-19 patients. Each TRB amplification used roughly 230-550 ng of genomic DNA from blood. Multiplex PCR with BIOMED2 TRB-A/B primer pools amplified TRB rearrangements. TCRdb reanalysed the multiplex PCR reads using MiXCR and keeps one entry per CDR3 protein. The repertoire holds 3,000 to 4,000 distinct CDR3 sequences, with roughly 21% as singletons. This CDR3 is 15 amino acids long. From germline, CDR1 is WSHSY and CDR2 SAAADI. J lost 5 bases, V lost 10 bases, and 11 bases had no gene match.

V gene TRBV10-2 combines with J gene TRBJ2-1; TRBD2 matches at 10 bases. This receptor was taken from a human donor with active COVID-19. The sequenced sample was blood. In DNA, the CDR3 is TGCGCCACTCTACCCCTAGCGGGAGAACACAATGAGCAGTTCTTC. Protein: CATLPLAGEHNEQFF.